This T cell receptor beta chain was sequenced in a study of graft-versus-host responses after intestinal transplantation. Once graft tissue had been processed, intraepithelial and lamina propria lymphocytes were released. Only in-frame clones appear in the TCRdb table, and some are missing; sequencing was by immunoSEQ multiplex PCR. The data hold about 9,600 clones, with around four fifths observed a single time. The CDR3 has 11 residues. The germline V gene encodes CDR1 LNHDA and CDR2 SQIVND (reference sequence). Trimming took 10 bases from V and 3 from J, leaving 10 bases between them. Study observations and caveats: The study associated peak circulating GvH clone levels with early post-transplant HvG declines.

This clone has more than one count but fewer than ten. Antigen specificity is unknown. This rearrangement joins TRBV19 to TRBJ2-7; D may be TRBD1 or TRBD2 (7 bases each). The specimen comprised ileum tissue, sampled about 430 days after intestinal transplantation. The sequence derives from a human patient who received an intestinal transplant, so some T cells may come from the graft donor. Here the CDR3 reads CATGGDYEQYF. The CDR3 region has the DNA TGTGCCACAGGGGGGGACTACGAGCAGTACTTC.